The entry below describes one TCR beta chain. The antigen it binds to is not known. No qualities accompany the bases; no much larger clone lies one base away. Libraries were constructed by RACE. For sequencing, a NextSeq 500 was employed. During library preparation, unique molecular identifiers were attached to individual cDNA molecules so that TCRs could be counted in a quantitative, reproducible way. From each blood RNA sample, both TCR alpha and TCR beta chains were sequenced. The source study handled its data this way. Samples had a median of approximately 96,000 TCRs, with a range from 23,224 to 690,600. V, J and CDR3 annotation of the TCR reads was carried out using the Decombinator software suite. For PS versus PT1 abundance plots, all samples were subsampled to the same number of TCRs (28,000). TCRs were defined as expanded if absent before sensitization and observed at least eight times at the 2-week time point. TCRdb cleaned the public reads at Q25 with fastp, built clones with MiXCR and kept in-frame beta chains. Identical CDR3 protein sequences are pooled into one entry, listed with their most common genes and DNA. The V and J calls and clone size are TCRdb's, not the authors'. A total of roughly 200,000 distinct CDR3 sequences appear in this sample, about 20% of them only once. Approximately 6.7% of the sample is in the top ten clones.

Reading the label with the study, this specimen's time point is: patch test 1, 2 weeks after DPC sensitization. In the paper's terms, the treatment or condition label means: therapeutic diphenylcyclopropenone sensitization with weekly scalp DPC. Blood at each patch-test visit was drawn before the patch test was applied. Patients were eligible if aged 18 to 70, diagnosed with alopecia and judged suitable for DPC therapy, and pregnant patients were excluded. Total RNA was isolated from unfractionated whole blood collected in Tempus Blood RNA tubes. These data belong to a study of human T cells and chemical hapten exposure (dated by TCRdb to the early 2020s). Some background on the complete study: For sensitization, 2% DPC in acetone was applied to a roughly 2 cm by roughly 2 cm area of upper inner arm skin. Throughout the study period of 20 to 30 weeks, patients also received therapeutic DPC doses to the scalp every week. Patch testing was performed on the upper back with Finn chambers containing 0.01% DPC, and the patch tests were scored after 6 days according to International Contact Dermatitis Research Group standards. Alopecia areata with under or over 50% scalp involvement, alopecia totalis and alopecia universalis were represented in the patient cohort, which was mostly female. The libraries were sequenced as a pool, and the TCR yield per sample differed mostly because of small variations in library volumes within the pool. The study tracked peripheral blood TCR repertoire changes in vivo during primary and secondary sensitization to the hapten diphenylcyclopropenone (DPC) in alopecia patients. Blood samples were taken from patients before sensitization (week 0) and at 2, 6 and about 24 weeks after DPC sensitization. Blood for TCR sequencing was provided by twenty-nine alopecia patients at one to four time points (pre-sensitization, 2, 6 and 24 weeks).

Results the study describes overall, beyond this receptor: Significantly more large CDR3 similarity clusters were formed by expanded TCRs than by pre-sensitization or healthy control sets, consistent with antigen-driven responses. The number of PT1 expanded TCRs positively correlated with patch test score, significant at thresholds 8, 16 and 32 but not 4. The number of TCRs above 1 in 1000 frequency did not change with DPC sensitization; there was no evidence of global repertoire structure alterations. Alopecia, a presumed autoimmune disease, was present in all patients, so the immune response of the patients might differ from that of healthy individuals. Repeated subsampling changed both the strength of the expansion versus patch-test correlation and the threshold at which the correlation became significant.

The germline V gene gives CDR1 as SGHRS and CDR2 as YFSETQ. The junction carries 13 bases between V and J, which are trimmed by 1 base and 4 bases respectively. Including the terminal cysteine and phenylalanine, the CDR3 comprises 15 residues. CDR3 DNA is the only sequence kept; it has 45 bases, read in frame from the first base. The rearranged chain carries TRBV5-1 and TRBJ2-3, with no reliable assignment of the D segment. The source was whole blood, collected in connection with sensitization to the hapten diphenylcyclopropenone (DPC). This clonotype was obtained from a woman aged 45 to 65 with alopecia areata. Some clones in this sample may be carry-over from other donors' samples. CDR3 region: CASSLSTSPADTQYF. The DNA sequence reads TGCGCCAGCAGCTTGAGTACGAGCCCGGCAGATACGCAGTATTTT.